The entry below describes one T cell receptor beta chain. The sample belongs to a study of control samples from healthy donors and cancer patients. Only in-frame clones appear in the TCRdb table, and some are missing; sequencing was by immunoSEQ multiplex PCR. The sample records hundreds of thousands of clones, 80% to 95% being singletons. The CDR3 sequence is 14 residues long. The ends were cut back, 0 bases at V and 4 bases at J, with 12 bases in the middle. Germline V gives CDR1 SQVTM, CDR2 ANQGSEA. The origin of this receptor is a man aged 35 to 55 with head and neck cancer. The sequenced sample consisted of PBMCs. This chain connects TRBV29-1 to TRBJ1-1; D is ambiguous. The CDR3 coding sequence is TGCAGCGTTGAAGACTCGAGCCGGCGCACTGAAGCTTTCTTT. Amino acid sequence: CSVEDSSRRTEAFF.